A selection of T cell receptor beta chains follows, all from one sample in a study of CD8 T cells in ankylosing spondylitis. TCRdb re-called the 5' RACE reads with MiXCR, one entry per CDR3 protein. The sample carries under 300,000 distinct CDR3 sequences, over 8.5% recorded once. Sequencing was done on a sample of blood, either unsorted or a sorted T cell fraction (not recorded which). The origin of the receptors is a male donor with ankylosing spondylitis or in good health (not recorded which). Both conserved end residues are part of each CDR3. The order of the fields is V gene, clone size, D gene, J gene, CDR3 protein, CDR3 DNA. The D gene is left open where the match is weak. Expanded clones get a size class; other rows say once, few or many, or leave the size out.

>TRBV9|many|TRBD2|TRBJ2-1
CASSPHPGTSGNEQFF
TGTGCCAGCAGCCCCCACCCCGGGACTAGCGGGAATGAGCAGTTCTTC
>TRBV12-3/TRBV12-4|-|-|TRBJ1-2
CASSLQQEDGYTF
TGTGCCAGCAGTTTGCAACAGGAGGATGGCTACACCTTC
>TRBV4-3|few|-|TRBJ1-2
CASSAREPKAYGYTF
TGCGCCAGCAGCGCCCGGGAGCCTAAGGCCTATGGCTACACCTTC
>TRBV6-2/TRBV6-3|many|TRBD1|TRBJ2-3
CASSYEGPGGPDTQYF
TGTGCCAGCAGTTACGAAGGCCCAGGGGGCCCAGATACGCAGTATTTT
>TRBV5-1|few|TRBD1|TRBJ1-2
CASSSTGGAFYGYTF
TGCGCCAGCAGCTCGACAGGGGGCGCGTTCTATGGCTACACCTTC
>TRBV7-9|once|-|TRBJ2-5
CASSPPFRTVRLVQYF
TGTGCCAGCAGCCCCCCCTTTCGAACTGTAAGGCTTGTCCAGTACTTC
>TRBV11-1|many|-|TRBJ2-7
CASSSRYEQYF
TGTGCCAGCAGCTCGCGGTACGAGCAGTACTTC
>TRBV7-9|many|TRBD1|TRBJ2-2
CASSSHRGLNTGELFF
TGTGCCAGCAGCTCCCACAGGGGGCTCAACACCGGGGAGCTGTTTTTT
>TRBV2|once|TRBD1|TRBJ2-6
CASSSDRGSGANVLTF
TGTGCCAGCAGTTCGGACAGGGGGTCCGGGGCCAACGTCCTGACTTTC
>TRBV12-3/TRBV12-4|many|TRBD2|TRBJ2-3
CASKSGGYTDTQYF
TGTGCCAGCAAGTCGGGAGGGTACACAGATACGCAGTATTTT
>TRBV7-2|many|-|TRBJ2-2
CASSQTPGELFF
TGTGCCAGCAGCCAGACCCCAGGGGAGCTGTTTTTT
>TRBV10-3|many|-|TRBJ2-1
CAISATSDEQFF
TGTGCCATCAGTGCGACTAGTGATGAGCAGTTCTTC
>TRBV5-1|few|TRBD2|TRBJ2-7
CASSPGLAGFSYEQYF
TGCGCCAGCAGCCCGGGACTAGCGGGGTTCTCCTACGAGCAGTACTTC
>TRBV7-3|-|-|TRBJ1-2
CASSPRGGDNYGYTF
TGTGCCAGCAGCCCGAGGGGAGGGGACAACTATGGCTACACCTTC
>TRBV9|few|-|TRBJ2-2
CASSEGPGGWGTGELFF
TGTGCCAGCAGCGAAGGTCCGGGGGGCTGGGGCACCGGGGAGCTGTTTTTT
>TRBV30|-|-|TRBJ2-1
CAWSVLGGTARANEQFF
TGTGCCTGGAGTGTACTCGGGGGAACCGCAAGGGCCAATGAGCAGTTCTTC
>TRBV19|many|TRBD1|TRBJ1-1
CASIRQGESTEAFF
TGTGCCAGTATCCGACAGGGGGAAAGCACTGAAGCTTTCTTT
>TRBV5-1|many|-|TRBJ2-7
CASSVSSEYEQYF
TGCGCCAGCAGTGTCTCTAGCGAGTACGAGCAGTACTTC